The TCR beta chain described here comes from a study of CD8+CD57+ T cells in acquired aplastic anemia. Patients sequenced had flow cytometry evidence of CD8+CD57+ cell expansion. Genomic DNA constituted the template upon which TCR beta VDJ and CDR3 profiling was performed. TCRdb re-analysed the reads in MiXCR, keeping a single row per CDR3 protein. The profile covers a few hundred thousand distinct CDR3 sequences, with roughly 50% appearing a single time and just under 20% taken by the ten largest. CDR1 SGHTA and CDR2 FQGNSA come from the germline V gene. J was trimmed by 5 bases and V by 7 bases; bases with no gene match: 9. The CDR3 extends over 15 amino acids.

Source material: sorted CD4+, CD8+, or CD8+CD57+ T cells (not recorded which) from PBMCs. This rearrangement joins TRBV7-2 to TRBJ2-1, with TRBD2 matching 9 bases. The clonotype was recovered from a human donor with aplastic anemia. In DNA, the CDR3 is TGTGCCAGCAAATGGGTGAGCGGGGGGAACAATGAGCAGTTCTTC. Protein sequence: CASKWVSGGNNEQFF.